This T cell receptor (beta chain) was retrieved from a study of shared clonotypes between healthy human individuals. CDR3 length equals 13 residues. The V gene lost 5 bases and the J gene lost 4 bases, with 10 bases spanning the gap. The V gene's germline CDR1 is MNHEY and CDR2 SMNVEV (reference sequence). The donors, healthy adults who were HIV-negative, had experienced no recent acute infections or vaccinations. Libraries were prepared by immunoSEQ multiplex PCR; TCRdb keeps only in-frame clonotypes and omits some of them. The sample lists some 1.4 million clones, around 97% occurring once. The source material was naive CD4+ T cells sorted from blood. Subset denoted: CD45RA+ positively selected. The V gene is TRBV27, the J gene TRBJ2-3; D remains ambiguous. The sequence derives from a man aged 25-45 years in good health. The CDR3 protein is CASSHWLPDTQYF. Written as DNA, the CDR3 is TGTGCCAGCAGTCACTGGCTTCCAGATACGCAGTATTTT.